These 17 T cell receptor beta chains were all obtained from the same sample, sequenced in a study of memory CD4+ T cells and cytomegalovirus serostatus. Single viable CD3+CD4+CD8-CD45RO+ cells were sorted as the memory CD4+ T cells. Clones were read by immunoSEQ multiplex PCR, and TCRdb kept only the in-frame ones, dropping some. The data show 55,000 or so clones, about four fifths seen once. Sequencing was done on a sample of memory CD4+ T cells from blood. These receptors all come from an adult in good health and CMV-seropositive.

V gene TRBV19 combines with J gene TRBJ2-3; D gene uncertain. Germline CDR1 reads LNHDA; CDR2 reads SQIVND (reference sequence). This CDR3 is 14 amino acids long. V was trimmed by 5 bases and J by 0 bases, leaving 9 bases between them. The CDR3 region is CASSPTGSTDTQYF. The DNA of the CDR3 is TGTGCCAGTAGTCCCACCGGCAGCACAGATACGCAGTATTTT.

This clone ranks as medium-sized. V usage is TRBV28 and J usage is TRBJ1-4; D unclear. V shed 3 bases and J shed 7 bases, with 12 bases lying between them. CDR1 is MDHEN, CDR2 SYDVKM, per germline. CDR3 length: 14 amino acids. The CDR3 DNA follows: TGTGCCAGCAGTTTTATGGGATTAAGTGAAAAACTGTTTTTT. This codes for CASSFMGLSEKLFF.

The J gene is TRBJ2-3, the V gene TRBV6-5; TRBD2 matches at 8 bases. Trimming took 6 bases from V and 2 from J; bases not matched to a gene: 7. Germline loops: CDR1 MNHEY, CDR2 SVGAGI. This CDR3 comprises 15 residues. The CDR3 region has the DNA TGTGCCAGCAGGGGTCTAGCGGGCTACACAGATACGCAGTATTTT. It encodes CASRGLAGYTDTQYF.

The chain employs TRBV28 and TRBJ2-1, with a tentative D call TRBD1 (5 bases). The CDR3 has 13 residues. V lost 4 bases and J 14 bases, leaving 18 bases between the germline ends. The V gene's germline CDR1 is MDHEN and CDR2 SYDVKM. CDR3 sequence (DNA): TGTGCCAGCAGTTCAAACCCCTACCTAGGGGAGTTCTTC. Translating it yields CASSSNPYLGEFF.

CDR3 amino acids: CASSLQGYTYTDTQYF. In nucleotides, the CDR3 is TGTGCCAGCAGCCTGCAGGGGTATACTTACACAGATACGCAGTATTTT. This rearrangement joins TRBV27 to TRBJ2-3; a weak D match, TRBD1 (6 bases). CDR3 size: 16 residues. V was clipped by 6 bases and J by 2 bases, with 18 bases between them. Looked up from germline, CDR1 is MNHEY and CDR2 is SMNVEV (reference sequence).

This clone was observed once. The rearrangement links TRBV7-3 to TRBJ2-2; D might be TRBD1 (6 bases). The CDR3 runs 14 residues. Germline CDR1 is SGHTA and CDR2 is FQGTGA. V lost 4 bases and J lost 5, with 11 bases in between. The CDR3 is CASSSGVRTGELFF. Here the CDR3 DNA reads TGTGCCAGCAGCTCAGGGGTCAGGACCGGGGAGCTGTTTTTT.

The chain links TRBV5-1 to TRBJ2-3; maybe TRBD2 (5 bases). Trimming removed 2 bases from V and 0 bases from J, with 10 bases in between. CDR1 and CDR2 (germline): SGHRS, YFSETQ. The CDR3 length is 15 residues. The CDR3 DNA reads as TGCGCCAGCAGCTTACGGGGTCCTAGCACAGATACGCAGTATTTT. Protein product: CASSLRGPSTDTQYF.

In this sample, this clone turned up a few times. This chain joins TRBV2 and TRBJ2-7, with 8 bases fitting TRBD1. CDR3 length: 14 residues. V lost 9 bases, J lost 0 bases, and 7 bases stayed unmatched. Germline assignment: CDR1 SNHLY and CDR2 FYNNEI. CDR3 loop: CASLDRVSSYEQYF. The CDR3 coding sequence is TGTGCCAGTCTGGACAGGGTGAGCTCCTACGAGCAGTACTTC.

The CDR3 loop is CASSAPGSGVITGELFF. As DNA, the CDR3 is TGTGCCAGCAGCGCCCCGGGTAGCGGGGTGATCACCGGGGAGCTGTTTTTT. The chain has TRBV5-4 and TRBJ2-2; TRBD2 aligns across 8 bases. The CDR3 sequence is 17 residues long. From germline, CDR1 is SGHNT and CDR2 YYREEE (reference sequence). The ends lost 4 bases at V and 4 bases at J; junction bases unmatched: 12.

The V call is TRBV4-2, the J call TRBJ2-5; 7 bases are a match to TRBD2. The length of the CDR3 is 19 residues. V was clipped by 4 bases and J by 2 bases; unmatched bases: 19. The V gene's germline CDR1 is LGHNA and CDR2 YNFKEQ. CDR3 sequence (DNA): TGTGCCAGCAGCCTCCGCCTCGGGCGGGGGACCTCCCAACAAGAGACCCAGTACTTC. It translates to CASSLRLGRGTSQQETQYF.

CDR3 loop: CASSGDRAYEQYF. CDR3 in DNA: TGTGCCAGCAGTGGGGACAGAGCCTACGAGCAGTACTTC. The V and J genes are TRBV6-1 and TRBJ2-7; 7 nucleotides match TRBD1. Germline V gene sequence: CDR1 MNHNS, CDR2 SASEGT. Trimming removed 4 bases from V and 2 bases from J; junction bases left unmatched: 2. This CDR3 has 13 residues.

The chain recombines TRBV7-9 with TRBJ2-1; 10 bases are shared with TRBD2. V shed 1 base, J shed 9 bases, and the junction held 18 bases outside the gene matches. This CDR3 contains 19 residues. Germline V lookup: CDR1 SEHNR, CDR2 FQNEAQ (reference sequence). CDR3 coding DNA: TGTGCCAGCAGCTTAGTAGCGGGGGTGCTAGCGGGGGCTCCAAGTGAGCAGTTCTTC. Translating it yields CASSLVAGVLAGAPSEQFF.

The chain recombines TRBV11-2 with TRBJ1-6; D gene unclear. V lost 4 bases to trimming and J lost 10 bases, with 8 bases between them. The CDR3 spans 12 residues. Per the germline V gene, CDR1 is SGHAT and CDR2 is FQNNGV. CDR3 region: CASSSEWSPLHF. CDR3 DNA: TGTGCCAGCAGCTCCGAGTGGTCACCCCTCCACTTT.

This chain connects TRBV28 to TRBJ1-5, with 8 bases aligning to TRBD1. CDR3 length equals 18 residues. The germline V gene has CDR1 MDHEN and CDR2 SYDVKM. Unmatched junction bases numbered 14, after V lost 3 bases and J lost 4 bases. The CDR3 region is CASSLGPTGRGRNQPQHF. The CDR3 DNA reads TGTGCCAGCAGTTTGGGGCCTACAGGCAGGGGGCGGAATCAGCCCCAGCATTTT.

In this sample, this clone turned up once. V is TRBV18 and J is TRBJ2-7; TRBD2 is a possible D gene (6 bases). V lost 4 bases to trimming and J lost 0 bases, with 16 bases between them. This CDR3 region has 16 residues. Germline V gene sequence: CDR1 KGHSH, CDR2 LQKENI. The CDR3 spells CASSQSRTGDSYEQYF. CDR3 in DNA: TGTGCCAGCTCACAGAGCCGTACGGGGGACTCCTACGAGCAGTACTTC. Drawing the rest from reference TRBV18 and TRBJ2-7, the complete variable domain is NAGVMQNPRHLVRRRGQEARLRCSPMKGHSHVYWYRQLPEEGLKFMVYLQKENIIDESGMPKERFSAEFPKEGPSILRIQQVVRGDSAAYFCASSQSRTGDSYEQYFGPGTRLTVT.

This clone was seen a few times. The chain uses TRBV7-2 and TRBJ2-3; 8 bases fit TRBD2. This CDR3 has 14 residues. After removal of 5 bases from V and 1 base from J, the junction contained 2 bases not matched to a gene. Germline V CDR1 and CDR2: SGHTA, FQGNSA. The CDR3, as DNA: TGTGCCAGCAGCATTAGCGGGGGCACAGATACGCAGTATTTT. It encodes CASSISGGTDTQYF.

This clone was counted once. The V gene is TRBV18, the J gene TRBJ2-1; D unresolved. Trimming pared 3 bases from V and 0 bases from J, leaving 6 bases between. Germline values: CDR1 KGHSH, CDR2 LQKENI. This CDR3 contains 14 residues. Here the CDR3 reads CASSPPSSYNEQFF. CDR3 coding DNA: TGTGCCAGCTCACCCCCAAGCTCCTACAATGAGCAGTTCTTC.